This TCR beta chain is drawn from a study of memory CD8 T cells in hepatitis C reinfection. With respect to this clone: Other nucleotide sequences in the sample specify the same CDR3.

Measured with immunoSEQ multiplex PCR; TCRdb has only the in-frame clones, and not every one. The data show approximately 50,000 clones, roughly 90% seen once. V was trimmed by 1 base and J by 6 bases, leaving 21 bases between them. The CDR3 runs 17 residues. Germline V gene lookup returns CDR1 SNHLY and CDR2 FYNNEI. This sample's time point: pre-reinfection, 55 to 20 weeks before reinfection detection. The sorted cells went straight to TCR sequencing with no prior in vitro expansion. The chain carries TRBV2 and TRBJ1-1; maybe TRBD1 (6 bases). The TCR sequence derives from a man younger than 30 with hepatitis C virus infection. Specimen: naive CD8+ T cells sorted from blood. CDR3 loop: CASSEEGVGGVVAEAFF. The CDR3 coding sequence is TGTGCCAGCAGTGAAGAGGGGGTAGGGGGTGTGGTCGCTGAAGCTTTCTTT.